The next 3 T cell receptor beta chains were all read from a single sample in a study of T-cell memory formation after mild COVID-19. TCRdb itself ran the 5' RACE reads through MiXCR, one entry per CDR3 protein. The table has 150,000 to 200,000 distinct CDR3 sequences, roughly 28% seen once. Source material: PBMCs or a T cell subset sorted from them (not recorded which). These receptors were taken from an adult woman who had mild COVID-19 (a few samples of this study predate the infection). Cell type and time point are not known.

In its sample, this clonotype was seen a few times. The genes are TRBV19 and TRBJ2-7; TRBD2 aligns across 11 bases. This CDR3 spans 16 amino acids. Germline-derived CDR1 and CDR2 are LNHDA and SQIVND (reference sequence). With 4 bases clipped from V and 5 bases from J, the junction kept 10 bases outside the gene matches. CDR3 protein: CASSTQLAGDHNEQYF. The CDR3 bases are TGTGCCAGTAGTACCCAACTAGCGGGAGATCATAACGAGCAGTACTTC.

This clonotype has just a few counts. The chain carries TRBV4-3 and TRBJ1-1; TRBD1 agrees at 7 bases. The V gene end was trimmed by 1 base and the J gene end by 8 bases; junction bases not matched to a gene: 10. The germline V gene encodes CDR1 LGHNA and CDR2 YSLEER. The CDR3 totals 15 residues. CDR3 nucleotide sequence: TGCGCCAGCAGCCAAGCACTGACAGGGCCCGCAGAAGCTTTCTTT. Residues: CASSQALTGPAEAFF.

This sequence joins TRBV6-6 and TRBJ1-1, with D possibly TRBD1 on 6 matching bases. Germline V gives CDR1 MNHNY, CDR2 SVGAGI (reference sequence). This CDR3 is built from 14 residues. The germline V and J ends were trimmed by 2 bases and 4 bases, with 11 bases remaining between them. Here the CDR3 reads CASSYAGASTEAFF. CDR3 nucleotides: TGTGCCAGCAGTTACGCAGGGGCGAGCACTGAAGCTTTCTTT.